The 24 T cell receptor beta chains presented below share a single source sample, sequenced in a study of blood T cell repertoires in COVID-19. TCRdb's table, derived via immunoSEQ multiplex PCR, lists solely in-frame clones and lacks some. The sample consists of about 300,000 clones, about 85% of them appearing once. The specimen sequenced was PBMCs or T cells enriched from blood (not recorded which). These receptors were taken from a woman in her 30s who had recovered from COVID-19.

The chain employs TRBV3-1 (or the pseudogene TRBV3-2) and TRBJ1-2; D gene ambiguous. Per the germline V gene, CDR1 is LGHDT and CDR2 is YNNKEL (reference sequence). The CDR3 totals 14 residues. V was clipped by 1 base and J by 2 bases, with 8 bases between them. As DNA, the CDR3 is TGTGCCAGCAGCCAAGTCTCAGCGAACTATGGCTACACCTTC. It is translated as CASSQVSANYGYTF.

The genes are TRBV28 and TRBJ2-7; D is unclear. With 4 bases removed from V and 6 bases from J, the gap between germline ends came to 19 bases. Per germline, CDR1 MDHEN and CDR2 SYDVKM. This CDR3 is built from 15 residues. DNA of the CDR3: TGTGCCAGCAGTTCCCCGGCGGCCACCTCGGCCGAGCAGTACTTC. Its translation: CASSSPAATSAEQYF.

This chain connects TRBV7-9 to TRBJ2-7; TRBD1 might be the D (5 bases). The germline V gene encodes CDR1 SEHNR and CDR2 FQNEAQ (reference sequence). V was pared by 5 bases and J by 3 bases, with 11 bases between. The CDR3 runs 13 residues. Here the CDR3 reads CASSPRQNYEQYF. DNA of the CDR3: TGTGCCAGCAGCCCGCGACAGAACTACGAGCAGTACTTC.

This chain joins TRBV15 and TRBJ1-4, with 8 positions matching TRBD1. V was clipped by 0 bases and J by 5 bases; unmatched bases: 2. Per germline, CDR1 LNHNV and CDR2 YYDKDF (reference sequence). The CDR3 has 15 amino acids. This CDR3 is CATSRDRQGNEKLFF. The CDR3 region has the DNA TGTGCCACCAGCAGAGATCGACAGGGGAATGAAAAACTGTTTTTT.

This chain joins TRBV10-1 and TRBJ1-4; D possibly corresponds to TRBD1 (5 bases). Germline assignment: CDR1 WNHNN and CDR2 SYGVQD (reference sequence). The CDR3 has 16 amino acids. The V end was cut by 2 bases, the J end by 0 bases, with 10 bases between. The CDR3 region is CASSEAGPTTNEKLFF. The CDR3 DNA is TGCGCCAGCAGTGAGGCGGGACCGACAACTAATGAAAAACTGTTTTTT.

This rearrangement joins TRBV15 to TRBJ1-5; TRBD1 is a possible D gene (6 bases). The CDR3 length is 13 residues. Trimming took off 4 bases at V and 7 bases at J, with 11 bases between the two ends. Germline CDR1 reads LNHNV; CDR2 reads YYDKDF (reference sequence). The CDR3 nucleotides are TGTGCCACCAGCACCTCAGGGGCACAGCCCCAGCATTTT. Residues: CATSTSGAQPQHF.

This clone occurred a few times. The chain is built from TRBV19 and TRBJ2-3; possible D gene TRBD1, 5 bases. V was cut by 7 bases and J by 0 bases, with 14 bases left in between. The germline gives CDR1 LNHDA, CDR2 SQIVND (reference sequence). There are 15 residues in the CDR3. CDR3: CASTQTVSSTDTQYF. The CDR3 DNA follows: TGTGCCAGTACCCAGACAGTTTCTAGCACAGATACGCAGTATTTT. The full variable domain, its missing parts supplied by reference TRBV19 and TRBJ2-3, is DGGITQSPKYLFRKEGQNVTLSCEQNLNHDAMYWYRQDPGQGLRLIYYSQIVNDFQKGDIAEGYSVSREKKESFPLTVTSAQKNPTAFYLCASTQTVSSTDTQYFGPGTRLTVL.

The chain has TRBV6-2 or TRBV6-3 and TRBJ1-1, with a tentative D call TRBD1 (5 bases). This CDR3 has 15 amino acids. Trimming shortened V by 1 base and J by 6 bases, and 15 bases separated the two germline ends. The germline V gene has CDR1 MNHEY and CDR2 SVGEGT. The CDR3 protein is CASSYYPGIGSEAFF. In nucleotides, the CDR3 is TGTGCCAGCAGTTACTACCCAGGGATCGGCTCTGAAGCTTTCTTT.

The chain couples TRBV9 to TRBJ2-7; 14 nucleotides align to TRBD2. V trimming: 0 bases; J trimming: 3 bases; junction bases outside the gene matches: 2. The CDR3 is 16 amino acids. Per the germline V gene, CDR1 is SGDLS and CDR2 is YYNGEE. The CDR3 coding sequence is TGTGCCAGCAGCGTAGGGGGACTAGCGGGGGTCTACGAGCAGTACTTC. This translates into CASSVGGLAGVYEQYF.

The chain carries TRBV4-1 and TRBJ2-7; 7 bases agree with TRBD1. Unmatched junction bases numbered 2, after V lost 3 bases and J lost 3 bases. This CDR3 is built from 13 residues. The germline V gene has CDR1 MGHRA and CDR2 YSYEKL. The CDR3 protein is CASSQRTGYEQYF. Written as DNA, the CDR3 is TGCGCCAGCAGCCAGAGGACAGGCTACGAGCAGTACTTC.

The rearrangement joins TRBV2 to TRBJ1-2; tentatively, D is TRBD1 (5 bases). In germline, CDR1 is SNHLY, CDR2 FYNNEI. This CDR3 is built from 12 residues. V dropped 6 bases and J dropped 6 bases, with 11 bases sitting between them. CDR3 protein: CASRTQGHGYTF. CDR3 nucleotides: TGTGCCAGCAGAACCCAGGGCCATGGCTACACCTTC.

This chain connects TRBV10-1 to TRBJ1-2; the D is unclear. The germline V and J ends were trimmed by 4 bases and 0 bases, with 6 bases remaining between them. Germline V gene lookup returns CDR1 WNHNN and CDR2 SYGVQD (reference sequence). The CDR3 is made up of 13 amino acids. CDR3 in amino acids: CASSAQTNYGYTF. The CDR3 region has the DNA TGCGCCAGCAGTGCCCAGACTAACTATGGCTACACCTTC.

The chain combines TRBV4-1 with TRBJ2-2, with 9 bases lining up with TRBD1. The CDR3 spans 16 residues. V was pared by 3 bases and J by 4 bases, with 6 bases of the junction left unmatched. Per germline, CDR1 MGHRA and CDR2 YSYEKL. The chain's CDR3 is CASSHRETGGTGELFF. CDR3 sequence (DNA): TGCGCCAGCAGCCATAGGGAGACAGGGGGCACCGGGGAGCTGTTTTTT.

V gene TRBV7-2 combines with J gene TRBJ2-1; TRBD1 agrees at 7 bases. The ends lost 4 bases at V and 4 bases at J; junction bases unmatched: 10. The CDR3 is made up of 16 amino acids. CDR1 and CDR2 (germline): SGHTA, FQGNSA. CDR3 sequence: CASSSRQGWPYNEQFF. The CDR3 DNA follows: TGTGCCAGCAGCTCTCGACAGGGTTGGCCTTACAATGAGCAGTTCTTC.

This clone was counted a single time. The V and J genes are TRBV3-1 (or the pseudogene TRBV3-2) and TRBJ2-1, with D uncertain. This CDR3 spans 15 amino acids. The germline V gene has CDR1 LGHDT and CDR2 YNNKEL (reference sequence). The V gene lost 1 base and the J gene lost 1 base, with 8 bases spanning the gap. Written as DNA, the CDR3 is TGTGCCAGCAGCCAAGGGCAGTCATCCTACAATGAGCAGTTCTTC. Translated: CASSQGQSSYNEQFF.

The chain links TRBV7-9 to TRBJ2-2; TRBD1 agrees at 10 bases. V shed 5 bases, J shed 7 bases, and the junction held 13 bases outside the gene matches. Germline values: CDR1 SEHNR, CDR2 FQNEAQ (reference sequence). This CDR3 spans 17 amino acids. The CDR3, as DNA: TGTGCCAGCAGCCCAAGTCCCGGGACAGGGGTTGGCGGGGAGCTGTTTTTT. This encodes CASSPSPGTGVGGELFF.

Concerning this clone: The sample has other DNA sequences that encode this CDR3 too. The rearrangement uses TRBV5-1 and TRBJ2-5; D is possibly TRBD1 (5 bases). The CDR3 is made up of 15 amino acids. Germline CDR1 SGHRS, CDR2 YFSETQ. The V and J ends lost 1 base and 2 bases respectively, with 12 bases between them. The CDR3 nucleotides read TGCGCCAGCAGCTTGAGGGGCGGCAGTCAAGAGACCCAGTACTTC. It yields the protein CASSLRGGSQETQYF.

V is TRBV30 and J is TRBJ1-4, with D hard to call. This CDR3 is 13 amino acids long. CDR1 is GTSNPN, CDR2 SVGIG, per germline (reference sequence). The V gene lost 2 bases and the J gene lost 8 bases, with 12 bases spanning the gap. As DNA, the CDR3 is TGTGCCTGGAGTCGGGATTACACGGAAAAACTGTTTTTT. Its protein product is CAWSRDYTEKLFF.

V and J are TRBV30 and TRBJ2-3; 8 bases map to TRBD2. Trimming removed 2 bases from V and 4 bases from J; junction bases left unmatched: 11. Germline CDR1 and CDR2: GTSNPN and SVGIG (reference sequence). The CDR3 totals 16 residues. CDR3 in DNA: TGTGCCTGGAGTCCCTCTAGAGCGGGGGTTGCAGATACGCAGTATTTT. This gives the protein CAWSPSRAGVADTQYF.

The genes are TRBV20-1 and TRBJ1-2; D gene uncertain. Germline CDR1 is DFQATT and CDR2 is SNEGSKA (reference sequence). The CDR3 has 11 residues. V gave up 4 bases and J gave up 7 bases, with 10 bases separating them. The CDR3 bases are TGCAGTGCTATGAACCGGGGTGGCTACACCTTC. Protein: CSAMNRGGYTF.

This sequence joins TRBV5-5 and TRBJ2-2; TRBD2 is a possible D gene (5 bases). Germline V gene lookup returns CDR1 SGHKS and CDR2 YYEKEE (reference sequence). The CDR3 contains 13 residues. The ends were cut back, 2 bases at V and 7 bases at J, with 9 bases in the middle. This chain's CDR3 is CASSFGVVGELFF. CDR3 in DNA: TGTGCCAGCAGCTTCGGGGTGGTCGGGGAGCTGTTTTTT.

V usage is TRBV30 and J usage is TRBJ1-1, with D possibly TRBD1 on 6 matching bases. Trimming removed 2 bases from V and 4 bases from J, with 11 bases in between. This CDR3 is 13 amino acids long. Germline loops: CDR1 GTSNPN, CDR2 SVGIG (reference sequence). Here the CDR3 reads CAWSSQGSTEAFF. The CDR3 DNA is TGTGCCTGGAGTTCACAGGGATCCACTGAAGCTTTCTTT.

The chain uses TRBV11-2 and TRBJ1-4; 9 nucleotides line up with TRBD1. The CDR3 extends over 15 amino acids. The germline gives CDR1 SGHAT, CDR2 FQNNGV. The trim removed 4 bases at V and 7 bases at J, leaving 7 bases unmatched. The CDR3 sequence: CASSWTGQGSEKLFF. The CDR3 region has the DNA TGTGCCAGCAGCTGGACTGGACAGGGGTCTGAAAAACTGTTTTTT. Supplemented by reference TRBV11-2 and TRBJ1-4, the full variable domain reads EAGVAQSPRYKIIEKRQSVAFWCNPISGHATLYWYQQILGQGPKLLIQFQNNGVVDDSQLPKDRFSAERLKGVDSTLKIQPAKLEDSAVYLCASSWTGQGSEKLFFGSGTQLSVL.

The genes are TRBV27 and TRBJ1-1; TRBD1 aligns across 9 bases. V was clipped by 7 bases and J by 3 bases; unmatched bases: 15. The CDR3 is 17 amino acids. Looked up from germline, CDR1 is MNHEY and CDR2 is SMNVEV (reference sequence). CDR3 sequence reads: CASTKTGGLGRDTEAFF. Written as DNA, the CDR3 is TGTGCCAGCACCAAAACAGGGGGCCTCGGTCGGGACACTGAAGCTTTCTTT.